Described below is a single T cell receptor (beta chain) sequence and its context. This clone was recorded once. The target of this receptor is not known. Per-nucleotide qualities are absent, and no much larger clonotype sits a single base away. V ends up 6 bases short and J 1 base short, with an unmatched junction base count of 18. According to the germline V gene, CDR1 reads SNHLY and CDR2 reads FYNNEI. From cysteine to phenylalanine, the CDR3 is 20 amino acids long. The DNA shown is the 60-base CDR3, in frame from base 1. The data stem from a study of T cell clones after liver transplantation (dated by TCRdb to the late 2010s). The study in broad terms: The samples were obtained from ITN030ST, a randomized trial that attempted immunosuppression withdrawal within 2 years after liver transplantation. Donor-reactive T cell clones were identified by TCRbeta sequencing after a pre-transplant mixed lymphocyte reaction and then tracked in post-transplant blood. As an antigen-independent comparator for the donor-reactive sequences, third party-reactive TCRbeta sequences from pre-transplant MLRs were identified as well. Three of the eight recipients were HCV-positive; the others were transplanted for non-autoimmune, non-viral indications. Subjects received no induction therapy and standard immunosuppression until randomization at 12-24 months post-transplant. Tolerance was defined as complete immunosuppression withdrawal for at least one year with no rise in liver enzymes beyond twice the upper limit of normal. Blood samples were collected pre-transplant, pre-randomization before withdrawal, and post-randomization after either complete withdrawal or failed withdrawal. The studied cohort comprised 8 liver transplant recipients, 3 classified as tolerant and 5 as non-tolerant. Broader findings and caveats from the paper: Because allograft tissue specimens were not available, migration of donor-reactive T cells into the graft, rather than deletion, may have occurred. Because of small, heterogeneous patient numbers and non-standardized post-transplant time points, the conclusions were only preliminary. In most of the 8 subjects, circulating donor-reactive CD4 TCRbeta sequences decreased significantly after transplant, regardless of tolerance or HCV status. Donor-reactive sequences declined more than third party-reactive ones, suggesting partial antigen-specific deletion unrelated to withdrawal success. In two subjects, low numbers of available donor cells limited the measurable donor-reactive repertoire. Once repertoire turnover was taken into account, donor-reactive detection showed a significant reduction for CD4 in 7 of 8 subjects and for CD8 in 8 of 8.

Thawed unstimulated PBMCs were stained for CD3, CD4 and CD8 and FACS-sorted into CD3+CD4+ and CD3+CD8+ populations. Each of the 8 studied subjects was randomized to immunosuppression withdrawal. The Qiagen DNeasy Blood and Tissue Kit was used to isolate genomic DNA. Frozen genomic DNA underwent high-throughput TCRbeta CDR3 sequencing by immunoSEQ, including PCR amplification, mapping, bias correction and internal controls. The published analysis was carried out like this. Only productive rearrangements were retained, with each unique TCRbeta sequence defined by its CDR3 nucleotide sequence together with its V and J gene. A sequence counted as donor-reactive only if the sequence showed at least 5-fold expansion in CFSE-low cells compared with unstimulated pre-transplant cells and had a frequency of at least 0.01%. To ensure at least 90% detection power, minimum frequency thresholds were set for each subject based on that subject's lowest-template unstimulated sample. Jensen-Shannon divergence between the top 1000 TCRbeta sequences after and before transplant was used to measure repertoire turnover. Two-sided Fisher's exact tests were used to test for changes in the detection of donor-reactive sequences. Held by TCRdb, this immuneACCESS table contains in-frame sequences only and omits some clones. Under half of the omission traces to an unresolved V gene where checked; the cause of the rest is unknown. The DNA was the basis for D and trimming; V, J and clone size are from that table. This sample holds approximately 100,000 clones; 80% to 90% were observed only once. About 3% of the sample comes from the top ten.

The receptor was isolated from a human patient who received a liver transplant. Some T cells may derive from the graft donor when a transplant has been performed. Recombination linked TRBV2 to TRBJ2-2; 9 central nucleotides agree with TRBD1. The specimen comprised CD4+ T cells from blood, sampled approximately 45 months after liver transplant. The nucleotide sequence is TGTGCCAGCAGCGTGTTCCGGGACAGGGACGAATTATTGAACACCGGGGAGCTGTTTTTT. It translates as CASSVFRDRDELLNTGELFF. Joined to the reference TRBV2 and TRBJ2-2 proteins, this CDR3 gives the full variable domain: EPEVTQTPSHQVTQMGQEVILRCVPISNHLYFYWYRQILGQKVEFLVSFYNNEISEKSEIFDDQFSVERPDGSNFTLKIRSTKLEDSAMYFCASSVFRDRDELLNTGELFFGEGSRLTVL.